This T cell receptor beta chain stems from a study of T cell responses to AZD1222 COVID-19 vaccine. The study, taken as a whole, reports: Spike-specific TCRs gained breadth and depth after people received two AZD1222 doses. The span of vaccine-associated CD4 TCRs extended across spike, with dominance at 160-218 and 743-854. Close to half of spike-specific TCRs reportedly recognize unmutated variant regions. Donor demographics were predominantly white British with a female majority; clonal diversity may be underestimated.

On this clone itself: Its matching antigen is unknown.

The V end was cut by 0 bases, the J end by 4 bases, with 12 bases between. The CDR3 runs 15 residues. Looked up from germline, CDR1 is SGHAT and CDR2 is FQNNGV. TCRdb's table, derived via immunoSEQ multiplex PCR, lists solely in-frame clones and lacks some. The sample lists 120,000 to 150,000 clones; approximately 78% were seen once. The chain recombines TRBV11-2 with TRBJ1-2; D unclear. This clonotype originated in an adult in good health. The input for sequencing was peripheral blood, taken on day 0 of MenACWY control vaccination. CDR3 protein: CASSLDSGGPYGYTF. The CDR3 DNA reads TGTGCCAGCAGCTTAGATAGTGGCGGACCCTATGGCTACACCTTC.